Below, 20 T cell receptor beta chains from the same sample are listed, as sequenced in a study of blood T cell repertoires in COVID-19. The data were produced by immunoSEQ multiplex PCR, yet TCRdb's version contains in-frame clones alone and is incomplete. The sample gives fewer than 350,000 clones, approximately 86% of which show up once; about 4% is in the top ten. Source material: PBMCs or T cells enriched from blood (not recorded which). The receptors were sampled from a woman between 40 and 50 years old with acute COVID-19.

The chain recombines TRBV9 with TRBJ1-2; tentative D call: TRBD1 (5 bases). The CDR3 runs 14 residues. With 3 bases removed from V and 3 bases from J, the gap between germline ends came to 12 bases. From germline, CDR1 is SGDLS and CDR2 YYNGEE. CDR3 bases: TGTGCCAGCAGCGACCCGGGGGGGGACTATGGCTACACCTTC. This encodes CASSDPGGDYGYTF.

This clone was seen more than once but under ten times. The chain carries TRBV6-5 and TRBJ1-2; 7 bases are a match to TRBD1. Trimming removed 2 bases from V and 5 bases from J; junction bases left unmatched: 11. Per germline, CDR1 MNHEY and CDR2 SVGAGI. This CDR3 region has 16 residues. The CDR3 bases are TGTGCCAGCAGTTACCACCCTCGACAGGGCCAATATGGCTACACCTTC. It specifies CASSYHPRQGQYGYTF.

CDR3 loop: CASSPQGTPNTEAFF. In DNA form, the CDR3 reads TGTGCCAGCTCACCGCAGGGTACCCCTAACACTGAAGCTTTCTTT. V is TRBV18 and J is TRBJ1-1, with a tentative D call TRBD1 (5 bases). The CDR3 is 15 amino acids. The V gene lost 3 bases and the J gene lost 2 bases, with 13 bases spanning the gap. Germline V gives CDR1 KGHSH, CDR2 LQKENI.

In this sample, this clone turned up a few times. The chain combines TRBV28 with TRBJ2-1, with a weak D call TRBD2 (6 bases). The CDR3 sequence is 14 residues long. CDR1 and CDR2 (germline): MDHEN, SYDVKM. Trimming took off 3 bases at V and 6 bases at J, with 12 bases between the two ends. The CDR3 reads CASSLPMGGNEQFF. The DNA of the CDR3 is TGTGCCAGCAGTTTGCCTATGGGGGGCAATGAGCAGTTCTTC.

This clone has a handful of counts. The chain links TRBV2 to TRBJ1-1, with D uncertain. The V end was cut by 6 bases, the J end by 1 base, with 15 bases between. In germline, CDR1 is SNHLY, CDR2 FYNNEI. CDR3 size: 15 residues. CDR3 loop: CASRYREPWNTEAFF. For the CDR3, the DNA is TGTGCCAGCAGGTATCGGGAACCTTGGAACACTGAAGCTTTCTTT.

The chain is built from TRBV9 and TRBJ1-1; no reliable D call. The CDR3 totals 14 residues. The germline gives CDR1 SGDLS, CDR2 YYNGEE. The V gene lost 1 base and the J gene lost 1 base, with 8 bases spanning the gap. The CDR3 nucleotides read TGTGCCAGCAGCGTAACCAGTCAGAACACTGAAGCTTTCTTT. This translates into CASSVTSQNTEAFF.

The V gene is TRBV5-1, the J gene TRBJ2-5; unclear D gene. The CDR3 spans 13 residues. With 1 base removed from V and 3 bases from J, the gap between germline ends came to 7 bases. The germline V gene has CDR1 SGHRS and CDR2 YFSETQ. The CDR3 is CASSLFPEETQYF. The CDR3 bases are TGCGCCAGCAGCTTGTTCCCCGAAGAGACCCAGTACTTC.

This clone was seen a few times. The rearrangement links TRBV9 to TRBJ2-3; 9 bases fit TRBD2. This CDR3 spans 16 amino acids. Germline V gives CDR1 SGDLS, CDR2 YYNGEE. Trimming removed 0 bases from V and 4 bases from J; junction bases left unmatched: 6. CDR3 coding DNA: TGTGCCAGCAGCGTAGGGATAGCGGGGGTGTCAGATACGCAGTATTTT. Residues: CASSVGIAGVSDTQYF.

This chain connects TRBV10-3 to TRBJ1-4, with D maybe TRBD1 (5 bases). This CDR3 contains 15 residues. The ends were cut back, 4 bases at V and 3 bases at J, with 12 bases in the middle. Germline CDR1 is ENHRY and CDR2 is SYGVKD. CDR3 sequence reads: CAISGVGDPNEKLFF. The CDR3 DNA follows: TGTGCCATCAGTGGGGTAGGGGATCCTAATGAAAAACTGTTTTTT.

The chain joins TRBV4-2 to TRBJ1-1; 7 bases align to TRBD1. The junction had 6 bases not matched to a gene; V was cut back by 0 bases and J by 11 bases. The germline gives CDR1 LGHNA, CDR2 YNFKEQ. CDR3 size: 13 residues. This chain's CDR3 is CASSQDQTGEAFF. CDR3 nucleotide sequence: TGTGCCAGCAGCCAAGATCAAACAGGGGAGGCTTTCTTT.

The CDR3 here is CASSQGGLAGDRATDTQYF. DNA for the CDR3: TGTGCCAGCAGCCAAGGTGGACTAGCGGGGGATCGGGCCACAGATACGCAGTATTTT. This chain connects TRBV3-1 (or the pseudogene TRBV3-2) to TRBJ2-3; the match to TRBD2 covers 13 bases. CDR3 size: 19 residues. The germline V gene encodes CDR1 LGHDT and CDR2 YNNKEL (reference sequence). V lost 1 base and J lost 2; bases outside the gene matches: 9.

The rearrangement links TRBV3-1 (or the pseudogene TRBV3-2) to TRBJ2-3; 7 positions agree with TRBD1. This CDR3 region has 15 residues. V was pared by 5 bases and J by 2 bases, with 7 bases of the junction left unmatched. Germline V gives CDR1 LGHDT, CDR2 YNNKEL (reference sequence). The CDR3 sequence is CASSVRDRLTDTQYF. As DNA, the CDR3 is TGTGCCAGCAGCGTCCGGGACAGACTCACAGATACGCAGTATTTT.

CDR3 amino acids: CAISGDSYEQYF. The CDR3 DNA follows: TGTGCCATCAGTGGGGACAGCTACGAGCAGTACTTC. The chain recombines TRBV10-3 with TRBJ2-7, with 7 bases that match TRBD1. The CDR3 sequence is 12 residues long. Germline CDR1 and CDR2: ENHRY and SYGVKD. J gave up 3 bases and V 4 bases, and 0 bases lay outside the gene matches.

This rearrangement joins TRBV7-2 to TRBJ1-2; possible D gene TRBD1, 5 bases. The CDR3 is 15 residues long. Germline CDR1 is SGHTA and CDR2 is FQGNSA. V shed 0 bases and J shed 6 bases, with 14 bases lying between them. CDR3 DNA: TGTGCCAGCAGCTTAGCCCCCGGGGGGTTCAATGGCTACACCTTC. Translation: CASSLAPGGFNGYTF.

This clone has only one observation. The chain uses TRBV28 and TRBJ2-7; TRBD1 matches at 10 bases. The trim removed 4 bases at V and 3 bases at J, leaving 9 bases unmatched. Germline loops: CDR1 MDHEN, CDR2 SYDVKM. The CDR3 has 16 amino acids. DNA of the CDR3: TGTGCCAGCAGTTCGGGGGGGACAGGGGACCGCTACGAGCAGTACTTC. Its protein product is CASSSGGTGDRYEQYF.

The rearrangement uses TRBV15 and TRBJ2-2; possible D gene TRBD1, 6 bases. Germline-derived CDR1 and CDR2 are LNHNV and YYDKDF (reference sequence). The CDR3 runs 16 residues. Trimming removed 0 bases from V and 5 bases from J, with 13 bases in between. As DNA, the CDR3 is TGTGCCACCAGCAGAGATCCCCAGGGGAAGACCGGGGAGCTGTTTTTT. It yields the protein CATSRDPQGKTGELFF. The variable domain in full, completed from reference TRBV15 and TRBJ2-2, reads DAMVIQNPRYQVTQFGKPVTLSCSQTLNHNVMYWYQQKSSQAPKLLFHYYDKDFNNEADTPDNFQSRRPNTSFCFLDIRSPGLGDTAMYLCATSRDPQGKTGELFFGEGSRLTVL.

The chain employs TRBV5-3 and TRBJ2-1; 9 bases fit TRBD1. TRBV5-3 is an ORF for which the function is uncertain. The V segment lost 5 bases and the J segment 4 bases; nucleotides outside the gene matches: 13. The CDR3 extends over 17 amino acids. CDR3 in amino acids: CARSLGARTGDYNEQFF. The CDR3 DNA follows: TGTGCCAGAAGTCTGGGGGCTAGGACAGGGGATTACAATGAGCAGTTCTTC.

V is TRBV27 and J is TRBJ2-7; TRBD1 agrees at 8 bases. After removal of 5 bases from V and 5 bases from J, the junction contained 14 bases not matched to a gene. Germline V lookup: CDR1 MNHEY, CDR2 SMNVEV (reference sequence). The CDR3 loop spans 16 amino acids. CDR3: CASSDRPGGAGNEQYF. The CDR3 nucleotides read TGTGCCAGCAGTGACCGGCCAGGGGGCGCAGGGAACGAGCAGTACTTC.

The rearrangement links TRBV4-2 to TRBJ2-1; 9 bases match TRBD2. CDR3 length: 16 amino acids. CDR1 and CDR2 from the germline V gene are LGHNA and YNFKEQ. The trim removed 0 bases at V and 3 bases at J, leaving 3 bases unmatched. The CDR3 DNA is TGTGCCAGCAGCCAAGATCTAGCGGGGAGCTACAATGAGCAGTTCTTC. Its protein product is CASSQDLAGSYNEQFF.

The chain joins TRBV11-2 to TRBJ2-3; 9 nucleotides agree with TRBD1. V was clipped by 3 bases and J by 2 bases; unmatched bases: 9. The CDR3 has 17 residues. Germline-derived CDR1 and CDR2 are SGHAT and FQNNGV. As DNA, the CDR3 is TGTGCCAGCAGCTTGGGAACCGGGACAGGGATCACAGATACGCAGTATTTT. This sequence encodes CASSLGTGTGITDTQYF.